Listed here are 3 T cell receptor beta chains from one sample, sequenced in a study of blood T cell repertoires in COVID-19. TCRdb keeps only in-frame clones here, not all; method: immunoSEQ multiplex PCR. The table records about 280,000 clones, approximately 86% of them present only once. Material for sequencing was peripheral blood. These receptors were taken from a woman aged 30 to 39 who had recovered from COVID-19.

The chain recombines TRBV6-2 or TRBV6-3 with TRBJ2-7, with 8 nucleotides matching TRBD2. The CDR3 has 14 amino acids. Trimming removed 6 bases from V and 4 bases from J; junction bases left unmatched: 8. Germline V CDR1 and CDR2: MNHEY, SVGEGT. The CDR3 here is CASSDGTSRYEQYF. In nucleotides, the CDR3 is TGTGCCAGCAGCGACGGGACTAGTCGGTACGAGCAGTACTTC.

This chain uses TRBV3-1 (or the pseudogene TRBV3-2) with TRBJ1-6; 8 bases are shared with TRBD1. Germline CDR1 is LGHDT and CDR2 is YNNKEL (reference sequence). This CDR3 has 12 amino acids. V gave up 4 bases and J gave up 16 bases; unmatched junction bases: 6. The CDR3 region is CASSLTGATLHF. CDR3 DNA sequence: TGTGCCAGCAGCCTGACAGGGGCTACTCTCCACTTT.

This chain links TRBV6-5 with TRBJ1-5; D is ambiguous. Germline assignment: CDR1 MNHEY and CDR2 SVGAGI. V gave up 4 bases and J gave up 5 bases, with 15 bases separating them. The CDR3 covers 15 residues. The CDR3 protein is CASSSSGGLYQPQHF. In DNA, the CDR3 is TGTGCCAGCAGTTCCTCGGGAGGGCTTTATCAGCCCCAGCATTTT.